Listed here are 19 T cell receptor beta chains from one sample, sequenced in a study of Tregs in tolerant kidney transplant recipients. Repertoires were generated with immunoSEQ multiplex PCR, while TCRdb's copy carries only in-frame clones and drops some. The table shows under 100,000 clones, with more than 90% occurring only once. The sequencing input was CD8+ T cells from blood. These receptors were taken from a human donor in good health.

V gene TRBV4-2 combines with J gene TRBJ2-2; the match to TRBD2 covers 11 bases. V shed 4 bases and J 4 bases; nucleotides not matched to a gene: 8. Germline CDR1 and CDR2: LGHNA and YNFKEQ. The CDR3 consists of 17 residues. CDR3 amino acids: CASSREIAGGLTGELFF. In DNA form, the CDR3 reads TGTGCCAGCAGCCGAGAGATAGCGGGAGGGCTCACCGGGGAGCTGTTTTTT.

The chain couples TRBV7-8 to TRBJ1-5; tentatively, D is TRBD1 (5 bases). CDR3 length: 16 residues. Trimming took off 4 bases at V and 0 bases at J, with 13 bases between the two ends. Germline V lookup: CDR1 SGHVS, CDR2 FQNEAQ. The CDR3, as DNA: TGTGCCAGCAGCTACAGACGGGGGTATAGCAATCAGCCCCAGCATTTT. Translated: CASSYRRGYSNQPQHF.

This chain uses TRBV14 with TRBJ1-2; a possible D gene is TRBD1 (5 bases). The V end lost 2 bases, the J end lost 2 bases, and 18 bases lay between the germline ends. Germline loops: CDR1 SGHDN, CDR2 FVKESK. This CDR3 comprises 17 residues. In DNA, the CDR3 is TGTGCCAGCAGCCAAAATTTTGCACTGGGGGAAAACTATGGCTACACCTTC. Translating it yields CASSQNFALGENYGYTF. Supplemented by reference TRBV14 and TRBJ1-2, the full variable domain reads EAGVTQFPSHSVIEKGQTVTLRCDPISGHDNLYWYRRVMGKEIKFLLHFVKESKQDESGMPNNRFLAERTGGTYSTLKVQPAELEDSGVYFCASSQNFALGENYGYTFGSGTRLTVV.

The V and J genes are TRBV29-1 and TRBJ2-3, with 14 bases fitting TRBD2. The CDR3 is 15 residues long. V lost 8 bases to trimming and J lost 1 base; unmatched junction nucleotides: 5. Germline assignment: CDR1 SQVTM and CDR2 ANQGSEA. The CDR3 sequence: CSYLTSGRGTDTQYF. CDR3 nucleotide sequence: TGCAGCTACCTGACTAGCGGGAGGGGCACAGATACGCAGTATTTT.

This rearrangement joins TRBV6-5 to TRBJ2-1; D remains ambiguous. The CDR3 runs to 13 residues. V was shortened by 2 bases and J by 9 bases, with 11 bases between the two germline ends. Germline CDR1 and CDR2: MNHEY and SVGAGI. The CDR3 coding sequence is TGTGCCAGCAGTTACCCCTTTCCTGGTGAGCAGTTCTTC. Residues: CASSYPFPGEQFF.

The chain employs TRBV11-2 and TRBJ2-5; D ambiguous. The CDR3 spans 13 residues. Germline V gene data show CDR1 as SGHAT and CDR2 as FQNNGV. The ends were cut back, 5 bases at V and 4 bases at J, with 11 bases in the middle. The CDR3 DNA reads as TGTGCCAGCAGCACCCTCAGTGGAGAGACCCAGTACTTC. This sequence encodes CASSTLSGETQYF. Full variable domain (missing parts from reference TRBV11-2 and TRBJ2-5): EAGVAQSPRYKIIEKRQSVAFWCNPISGHATLYWYQQILGQGPKLLIQFQNNGVVDDSQLPKDRFSAERLKGVDSTLKIQPAKLEDSAVYLCASSTLSGETQYFGPGTRLLVL.

This chain joins TRBV6-5 and TRBJ2-7; D call uncertain. CDR3 length: 13 amino acids. Trimming cost V 2 bases and J 0 bases, with 5 bases left between them. Looked up from germline, CDR1 is MNHEY and CDR2 is SVGAGI. The CDR3 region is CASSYGDSYEQYF. In nucleotides, the CDR3 is TGTGCCAGCAGTTACGGGGACTCCTACGAGCAGTACTTC.

V gene TRBV7-9 combines with J gene TRBJ2-4; D assignment may be TRBD1 or TRBD2 (6 bases each). The CDR3 is 18 residues long. Germline CDR1 SEHNR, CDR2 FQNEAQ (reference sequence). The V and J ends lost 5 bases and 1 base respectively, with 21 bases between them. The CDR3 sequence is CASSTRDGGLRAKNIQYF. CDR3 bases: TGTGCCAGCAGCACCCGGGACGGGGGCTTAAGGGCCAAAAACATTCAGTACTTC.

The rearrangement links TRBV9 to TRBJ2-3; D possibly corresponds to TRBD2 (6 bases). Germline V gene lookup returns CDR1 SGDLS and CDR2 YYNGEE. The CDR3 is made up of 14 amino acids. V was clipped by 0 bases and J by 5 bases, with 10 bases between them. The DNA for the CDR3 is TGTGCCAGCAGCGTAGTCGGGGGAGAAGATACGCAGTATTTT. Its translation is CASSVVGGEDTQYF.

The genes are TRBV6-5 and TRBJ2-1; the match to TRBD2 covers 10 bases. There are 14 residues in the CDR3. CDR1 is MNHEY and CDR2 is SVGAGI in the germline V gene. V was clipped by 2 bases and J by 8 bases; unmatched bases: 3. The CDR3 loop is CASSYGTSDDEQFF. The CDR3 DNA reads as TGTGCCAGCAGTTACGGGACTAGCGATGATGAGCAGTTCTTC.

The rearrangement links TRBV5-4 to TRBJ1-1; 8 bases agree with TRBD1. Germline V lookup: CDR1 SGHNT, CDR2 YYREEE (reference sequence). V shed 5 bases, J shed 1 base, and the junction held 16 bases outside the gene matches. CDR3 size: 18 residues. CDR3 amino acids: CASRPALGQAVENTEAFF. DNA for the CDR3: TGTGCCAGCAGGCCGGCTCTGGGACAGGCCGTGGAGAACACTGAAGCTTTCTTT.

The chain links TRBV29-1 to TRBJ1-2; perhaps TRBD1 as D (6 bases). Between the trimmed V and J ends, which lost 2 bases and 3 bases, there was a span of 16 bases. Germline V gives CDR1 SQVTM, CDR2 ANQGSEA. The CDR3 is 15 residues long. CDR3 region: CSVETLGGADYGYTF. CDR3 coding DNA: TGCAGCGTTGAAACCTTAGGGGGGGCTGACTATGGCTACACCTTC.

The CDR3 reads CASREFPGQEDQASYEQYF. DNA for the CDR3: TGTGCCAGCAGAGAATTTCCGGGACAGGAGGACCAAGCCTCCTACGAGCAGTACTTC. This chain links TRBV7-9 with TRBJ2-7, with TRBD1 identical over 8 bases. CDR1 and CDR2 from the germline V gene are SEHNR and FQNEAQ (reference sequence). The CDR3 has 19 amino acids. The V gene end was trimmed by 6 bases and the J gene end by 0 bases; junction bases not matched to a gene: 19.

V usage is TRBV6-1 and J usage is TRBJ2-3; D remains ambiguous. With 8 bases removed from V and 1 base from J, the gap between germline ends came to 4 bases. Germline V gene sequence: CDR1 MNHNS, CDR2 SASEGT. This CDR3 contains 11 residues. The CDR3 DNA sequence: TGTGCCAGCGGAGGCACAGATACGCAGTATTTT. Residues: CASGGTDTQYF.

The rearrangement links TRBV27 to TRBJ2-2; D not resolved. Germline assignment: CDR1 MNHEY and CDR2 SMNVEV (reference sequence). The V end was cut by 5 bases, the J end by 4 bases, with 5 bases between. The CDR3 is 12 amino acids. CDR3 nucleotide sequence: TGTGCCAGCAGTGACCTCACCGGGGAGCTGTTTTTT. The encoded protein is CASSDLTGELFF.

V is TRBV7-3 and J is TRBJ2-5, with unresolved D. The CDR3 contains 13 residues. Germline loops: CDR1 SGHTA, CDR2 FQGTGA. V was trimmed by 5 bases and J by 4 bases, leaving 11 bases between them. CDR3 DNA: TGTGCCAGCAGCCCCCCGGGTCGAGAGACCCAGTACTTC. Amino acid sequence: CASSPPGRETQYF. The whole variable domain, filled in from reference TRBV7-3 and TRBJ2-5, reads GAGVSQTPSNKVTEKGKYVELRCDPISGHTALYWYRQSLGQGPEFLIYFQGTGAADDSGLPNDRFFAVRPEGSVSTLKIQRTERGDSAVYLCASSPPGRETQYFGPGTRLLVL.

The chain has TRBV13 and TRBJ2-7; maybe TRBD2 (5 bases). V was shortened by 0 bases and J by 2 bases, with 5 bases between the two germline ends. This CDR3 region has 13 residues. Germline CDR1 PRHDT, CDR2 FYEKMQ (reference sequence). CDR3 bases: TGTGCCAGCAGCTTAGGCGGGACCTACGAGCAGTACTTC. Translated: CASSLGGTYEQYF.

V is TRBV27 and J is TRBJ2-6, with D perhaps matching TRBD1 or TRBD2 (5 bases each). Trimming took 4 bases from V and 0 from J, leaving 10 bases between them. Germline CDR1 reads MNHEY; CDR2 reads SMNVEV (reference sequence). The CDR3 extends over 16 amino acids. The CDR3 is CASSWIGTSGANVLTF. The DNA of the CDR3 is TGTGCCAGCAGTTGGATCGGGACCTCTGGGGCCAACGTCCTGACTTTC.

This clone was seen only a few times. The V call is TRBV27, the J call TRBJ2-1; the match to TRBD2 covers 12 bases. The J segment lost 5 bases and the V segment lost 5 bases, leaving 4 bases of the junction unmatched. Germline V gene lookup returns CDR1 MNHEY and CDR2 SMNVEV (reference sequence). The CDR3 contains 15 residues. The CDR3 spells CASSPRTSGDNEQFF. The CDR3 region has the DNA TGTGCCAGCAGTCCTCGGACTAGCGGGGACAATGAGCAGTTCTTC.